Sequencing of this TCR beta chain was carried out in a study of response to subunit inactivated influenza vaccine. Study-wide results and limits: The study's authors posited that every seasonal influenza vaccination enlists few new T cells.

With respect to this clonotype: What it binds is unknown.

In TCRdb, the RT-PCR reads were re-called with MiXCR into one record per CDR3 protein. This table has 590,000 or so distinct CDR3 sequences, 12% to 15% appearing once. The clonotype comes from a man aged 50 to 60 who received an inactivated influenza vaccine. Specimen: PBMCs from blood, collected 14 to 15 days before vaccination.

The CDR3 protein is CASGDGVGYTF. The CDR3 region has the DNA TGTGCCAGTGGGGACGGGGTTGGCTACACCTTC. This chain connects TRBV6-5 to TRBJ1-2; a possible D gene is TRBD1 (5 bases). V was shortened by 9 bases and J by 7 bases, with 12 bases between the two germline ends. Germline V gene lookup returns CDR1 MNHEY and CDR2 SVGAGI. The CDR3 loop spans 11 amino acids.